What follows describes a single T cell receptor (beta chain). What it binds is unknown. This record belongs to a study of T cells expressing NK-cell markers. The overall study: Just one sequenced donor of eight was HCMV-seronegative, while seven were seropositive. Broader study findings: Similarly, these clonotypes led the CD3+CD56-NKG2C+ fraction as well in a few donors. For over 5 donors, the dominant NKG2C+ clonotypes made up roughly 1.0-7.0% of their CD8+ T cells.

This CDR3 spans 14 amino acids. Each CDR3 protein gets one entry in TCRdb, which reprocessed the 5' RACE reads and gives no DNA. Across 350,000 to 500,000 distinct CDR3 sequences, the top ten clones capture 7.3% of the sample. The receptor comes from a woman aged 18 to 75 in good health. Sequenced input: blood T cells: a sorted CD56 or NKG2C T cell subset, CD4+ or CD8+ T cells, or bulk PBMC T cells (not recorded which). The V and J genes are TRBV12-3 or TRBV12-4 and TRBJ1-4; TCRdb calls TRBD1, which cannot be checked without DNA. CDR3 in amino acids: CASSPQGINEKLFF.